These 3 T cell receptor beta chains share one sample of origin, sequenced in a study of Graves' ophthalmopathy and Graves' hyperthyroidism. From RNA, the CDR3 regions of TCR beta chains were amplified and sequenced. HTBI primers served in a first-round RT-PCR, which a second-round multiplex PCR followed. TCRdb re-called the multiplex PCR reads with MiXCR, one entry per CDR3 protein. The table records 300,000 to 400,000 distinct CDR3 sequences, 15% to 20% of them present only once. The sequenced sample consisted of peripheral blood. These receptors came from an adult man with Graves' ophthalmopathy.

This clonotype was observed many times. V and J are TRBV7-3 and TRBJ2-5; 7 bases align to TRBD1. Germline CDR1 reads SGHTA; CDR2 reads FQGTGA. This CDR3 contains 16 residues. The junction had 13 bases not matched to a gene; V was cut back by 4 bases and J by 5 bases. CDR3 amino acids: CASSSVSTGVGETQYF. The CDR3 DNA sequence: TGTGCCAGCAGCTCCGTCTCCACAGGGGTTGGGGAGACCCAGTACTTC.

The chain uses TRBV28 and TRBJ1-2; tentative D call: TRBD1 (5 bases). Trimming left V 4 bases short and J 2 bases short, with 17 bases between. The CDR3 contains 16 residues. The germline gives CDR1 MDHEN, CDR2 SYDVKM. Written as DNA, the CDR3 is TGTGCCAGCAGTTCGCTCCACCAGACAGAAAACTATGGCTACACCTTC. This translates into CASSSLHQTENYGYTF.

This clonotype was seen a single time. A much larger clone differs by one base, so this may be a read error. Likely a read error: the CDR3 ends without its conserved phenylalanine or tryptophan. The chain carries TRBV4-1 and TRBJ2-7; D may correspond to TRBD1 or TRBD2 (5 bases each). The CDR3 runs 13 residues. Trimming cost V 4 bases and J 7 bases, with 14 bases left between them. Germline CDR1 reads MGHRA; CDR2 reads YSYEKL. CDR3 DNA: TGCGCCAGCAGCCTGGGACCCGATGGAGAGCAGTACCTC. It is translated as CASSLGPDGEQYL.